This T cell receptor beta chain was captured in a study of human T cells and chemical hapten exposure (TCRdb year 2021). Context from the whole study: For sensitization, 2% DPC in acetone was applied to a roughly 2 cm by roughly 2 cm area of upper inner arm skin. Throughout the study period of about 22 weeks, patients also received therapeutic DPC doses to the scalp every week. Patch tests used Finn chambers with 0.01% DPC on the upper back, scored after 6 days by International Contact Dermatitis Research Group standards. Alopecia areata with under or over 50% scalp involvement, alopecia totalis and alopecia universalis were represented in the patient cohort, which was mostly female. Libraries were combined into a pool for sequencing, and differences in TCR yield between samples came mainly from small differences in library volumes within the pool. This study followed changes in the peripheral blood TCR repertoire in vivo during primary and secondary sensitization of alopecia patients to the hapten diphenylcyclopropenone (DPC). Blood was sampled from patients pre-sensitization (week 0) and at 2, 6 and about 24 weeks after DPC sensitization. Approximately 30 alopecia patients provided blood for TCR sequencing at one to four time points (pre-sensitization, 2, 6 and 24 weeks).

Library prep was done by RACE. The sample was run on a NextSeq 500. Library preparation attached unique molecular identifiers to individual cDNA molecules for quantitative, reproducible TCR counting. Each blood RNA sample was used to sequence both TCR alpha and TCR beta chains. The published analysis was carried out like this. The median number of TCRs per sample was roughly 98,000, ranging from about 20,000 to 700,000. V, J and CDR3 annotation of the TCR reads was carried out using the Decombinator software suite. Every sample was subsampled to the same number of TCRs (28,000) for the PS versus PT1 abundance plots. Expanded TCRs were defined as absent before sensitization and observed at least eight times at the 2-week time point. Clones were called with MiXCR by TCRdb after fastp trimmed the public reads at Q25, and only in-frame beta chains were retained. Here each entry gathers all rows of one CDR3 protein and keeps the most common genes and DNA. These V and J calls derive from TCRdb rather than the authors' analysis. The sample includes around 120,000 distinct CDR3 sequences, with around an eighth observed a single time. The biggest ten clones account for 1.1% to 1.5% of the sample.

General findings and caveats noted by the study authors: The number of TCRs above 1 in 1000 frequency did not change with DPC sensitization; there was no evidence of global repertoire structure alterations. Compared with pre-sensitization or healthy control sets, expanded TCRs formed significantly more large CDR3 similarity clusters, which is consistent with antigen-driven responses. Patch test score was positively correlated with the number of PT1 expanded TCRs, with significance at thresholds 8, 16 and 32 but not at 4. Repeated subsampling changed both the strength of the expansion versus patch-test correlation and the threshold at which that correlation became significant. Because every patient had alopecia, a presumed autoimmune disease, the patients' immune response might differ from that of healthy individuals.

The CDR3 has 13 amino acids, counting the end cysteine and phenylalanine. The kept DNA is CDR3 alone, 39 bases in frame from the first base. Via the germline V gene, CDR1 is SQVTM and CDR2 ANQGSEA. Trimming removed 6 bases from V and 1 base from J, leaving 11 bases between the germline ends. The label giving this sample's time point can be read as: patch test 1, 2 weeks after DPC sensitization. Interpreted using the paper, the treatment or condition label stands for: therapeutic diphenylcyclopropenone sensitization with weekly scalp DPC. Blood at each patch-test visit was drawn before the patch test was applied. Patients were considered eligible if aged 18 to 70, diagnosed with alopecia and deemed suitable for DPC therapy, and patients were excluded if pregnant. Total RNA was extracted from unfractionated whole blood collected in Tempus Blood RNA tubes. This clonotype was recorded a few times. There is no known antigen for this receptor. Within one base of it there is no much larger clone, and no base qualities were kept.

This clonotype was sampled from a woman in her fifties or sixties with alopecia areata. Some clones in this sample may be carry-over from other donors' samples. Rearrangement joined TRBV29-1 to TRBJ2-3, with no reliable assignment of the D segment. Sequencing was performed on whole blood, taken in connection with sensitization to the hapten diphenylcyclopropenone (DPC). The CDR3 region reads CSVLSSGTDTQYF. The DNA reads TGCAGCGTGTTAAGCAGCGGCACAGATACGCAGTATTTT.